This TCR beta chain was recorded in a study of blood T cell repertoires in COVID-19. Profiled with immunoSEQ multiplex PCR; TCRdb holds only in-frame clones, not every one. This table holds hundreds of thousands of clones, around 90% found once. Trimming took 4 bases from V and 6 from J; bases not matched to a gene: 10. There are 15 residues in the CDR3. Per germline, CDR1 KGHDR and CDR2 SFDVKD. The sequencing sample was made of peripheral blood. This sequence joins TRBV24-1 and TRBJ1-2; 7 bases are shared with TRBD1. The source of this sequence is a woman in her 70s with COVID-19, enrolled during active disease. The CDR3 nucleotides read TGTGCCACCAGTGACCCTAGCAGGGGGGCGGATGGCTACACCTTC. Protein sequence: CATSDPSRGADGYTF.